This entry concerns a single TCR beta chain. What this receptor recognizes is not known. Nothing much larger sits one base from this clone, and base qualities are not available. A distance of 17 bases separates the germline ends of V and J, which lose 2 bases and 5 bases respectively. Based on the germline V gene, the CDR1 and CDR2 sequences are MDHEN and SYDVKM. The CDR3 numbers 16 residues from cysteine through phenylalanine. Only CDR3 DNA is held: 48 bases, read in frame from base 1. Using the deep immunoSEQ assay, multiplex PCR amplified TCR CDR3 regions from genomic DNA. Genomic DNA extracted from each cell subset was distributed evenly over all wells of several immunoSEQ 96-well plates, and each plate served as one replicate. Each replicate PCR for sorted subsets received about 0.2 ug genomic DNA, equal to tens of thousands of T cell genomes. Purified libraries were quantified with a Qubit 3.0 fluorometer, sized on a Bioanalyzer 2100, and re-quantified with the KAPA Library Quantification kit. Each immunoSEQ 96-well plate was sequenced on its own single-read 150-cycle Illumina NextSeq 550 flow cell. The original pipeline was this. Because the immunoSEQ output held only junctional sequences and lacked quality scores, the filtering could not match the filtering applied to full-length reads. Sequences were annotated with PyIR, a Python wrapper for IgBLAST v1.9, using IMGT germline references to assign V/J genes and CDR3. Reads were filtered out if the reads had weak V/J assignments (E-value above 1e-6), no CDR3, stop codons, out-of-frame junctions, or ambiguous translated residues. V3J clonotypes were defined as sequences sharing the same inferred V gene, J gene, and CDR3 amino acid sequence. To compute the percentage overlap between repertoires, the number of shared unique clonotypes was divided by the size of the smaller repertoire. Repertoire richness was assessed with RTK rarefaction, the Chao1 estimator, and Recon v2.1 estimates of unobserved clonotypes. OLGA was used to compute generation probabilities for all TCRbeta clonotypes that the gDNA method yielded from a few donors. TCRdb took this table from immuneACCESS and kept in-frame rearrangements with V and J called. Such tables lack part of the clones; where checked against another copy, unresolved V genes explain under half of the gap, and the rest is unexplained. The DNA gave D and trimming, while V, J and clone size come from that table. The sample table shows about 2.4 million clones, and 93% are seen once. The ten largest clones represent roughly 0.36% of the sample.

Donors were healthy HIV-negative adults with no recently reported acute infections or vaccinations. Only Caucasian adults living in Nashville, Tennessee, USA were represented among the donors. CD4+ T cells were enriched through magnetic negative selection, after which naive cells were positively selected on CD45RA and the remaining negative fraction served as the memory subset. After blood collection by leukapheresis, PBMCs were isolated using Ficoll-Histopaque density gradient centrifugation and then cryopreserved in the vapor phase of liquid nitrogen. Purity and quantity of every magnetically sorted T cell population were checked by analytical flow cytometry. Each sorted fraction had its genomic DNA isolated and then quantified by UV absorbance on a Nanodrop 2000c. The data derive from a study of shared clonotypes between healthy human individuals (dated by TCRdb to 2019 to 2021). With respect to the entire study: Three men and two women, aged 18 to 49 years, made up the cohort. Blood TCR repertoires of four to six healthy adults were deeply sequenced to estimate repertoire size and the extent of clonotype sharing between individuals. Per donor, leukapheresis produced somewhere between about 0.85 and 8.9 billion PBMCs. For each donor, CD4 naive and CD4 memory were each run on three plates, CD8 naive on two plates, and CD8 memory on one plate. Different laboratories and diverse techniques were used to prepare libraries and sequence TCR repertoires, to increase sequencing depth and limit assay-specific biases.

Overall study results and their limits: Estimated clonotype richness was generally larger for naive than for memory subsets. Sharing across a few donors was observed for around 5% of naive CD4, over 3% of naive CD8, 2% to 2.5% of memory CD4, and around 0.44% of memory CD8 clonotypes. The genetic and exposure-history diversity represented was limited by the small number of donors. Only blood was sampled, and tissue TCR repertoires likely differ from those in blood. Pairwise subsampling led to the expectation that sequencing depth would affect the degree of clonotype sharing among donors. Incomplete sequencing was indicated by rarefaction of sorted-subset datasets, despite the large sequencing depth. Clonotypes shared by all four sorted-subset donors showed higher generation probabilities than non-shared clonotypes.

The chain joins TRBV28 to TRBJ2-3, with TRBD1 as a weak D call on 6 bases. The TCR originated in a man aged 18 to 29 in good health. Some clones in this sample may be carry-over from other donors' samples. The specimen was naive CD4+ T cells from PBMCs. The cell subset or site label here, explained by the study, means: CD45RA+ positively selected. The nucleotide sequence is TGTGCCAGCAGTTTAGGGGCCAGGGGCCGCCAAGATACGCAGTATTTT. Translated, it reads CASSLGARGRQDTQYF.